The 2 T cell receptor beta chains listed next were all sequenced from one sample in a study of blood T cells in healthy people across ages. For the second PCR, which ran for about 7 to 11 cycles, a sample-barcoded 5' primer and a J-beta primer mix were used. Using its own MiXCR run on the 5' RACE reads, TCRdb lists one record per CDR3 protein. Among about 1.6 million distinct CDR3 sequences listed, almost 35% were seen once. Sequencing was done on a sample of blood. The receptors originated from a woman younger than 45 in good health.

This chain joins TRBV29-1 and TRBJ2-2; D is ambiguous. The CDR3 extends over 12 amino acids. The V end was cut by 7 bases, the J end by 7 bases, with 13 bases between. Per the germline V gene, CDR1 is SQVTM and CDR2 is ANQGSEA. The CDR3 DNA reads TGCAGCGCGGAGCGAAGGAGCGGGGAGCTGTTTTTT. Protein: CSAERRSGELFF.

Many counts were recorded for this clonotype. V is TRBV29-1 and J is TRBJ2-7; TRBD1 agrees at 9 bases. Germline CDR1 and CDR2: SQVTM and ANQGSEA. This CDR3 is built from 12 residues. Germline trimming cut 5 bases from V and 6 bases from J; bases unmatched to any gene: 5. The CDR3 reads CSVTDRGGEQYF. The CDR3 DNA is TGCAGCGTTACCGACAGGGGGGGCGAGCAGTACTTC.